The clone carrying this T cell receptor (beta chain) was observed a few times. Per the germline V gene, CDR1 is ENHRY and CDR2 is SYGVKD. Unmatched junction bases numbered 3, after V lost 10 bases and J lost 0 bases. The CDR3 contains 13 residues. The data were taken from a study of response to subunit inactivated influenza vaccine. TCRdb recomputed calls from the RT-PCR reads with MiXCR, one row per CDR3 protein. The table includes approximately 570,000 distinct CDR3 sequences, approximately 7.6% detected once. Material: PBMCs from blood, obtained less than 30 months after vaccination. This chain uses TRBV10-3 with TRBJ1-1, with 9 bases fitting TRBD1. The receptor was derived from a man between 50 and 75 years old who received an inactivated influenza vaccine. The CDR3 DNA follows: TGTGCCACACAGGGGGCTATGAACACTGAAGCTTTCTTT. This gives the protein CATQGAMNTEAFF.